The present T cell receptor (beta chain) was sequenced within a study (dated by TCRdb to 2012 to 2015). Judged by its sample share, this clonotype qualifies as medium-sized (0.01 to 0.1%). Its antigen is not yet known. Base qualities were left out, and no much larger clone turns up one base away. The CDR3 has 13 amino acids, counting the end cysteine and phenylalanine. Only the CDR3 DNA stays, 39 bases, in frame from base 1. In the germline V gene, CDR1 corresponds to SGHTA and CDR2 to FQGTGA. V is clipped by 4 bases and J by 9 bases, and the sequence between their germline boundaries is 14 bases long. These reads were obtained on an Illumina Genome Analyzer IIx. TCRdb trimmed the raw reads at Q25, called clones with MiXCR and kept productive beta chains. Duplicate CDR3 protein sequences are folded into a single record with the most common DNA and genes. The table for this sample lists nearly 15,000 distinct CDR3 sequences; about 35% of them were counted only once. The top ten constitute about 16% of the sample.

The rearrangement combines TRBV7-3 with TRBJ2-3, with a weak D call of TRBD1 (5 bases match). The clonotype comes from a human donor. Sequenced input: blood. The DNA sequence reads TGTGCCAGCAGCTCCCAAACAGGACAAACGCAGTATTTT. Translated, it gives CASSSQTGQTQYF.